The 25 T cell receptor beta chains listed next were all sequenced from one sample in a study of cytomegalovirus exposure and HLA in healthy donors. Amplification used 60 Vbeta primers and 13 Jbeta primers. TCRdb's copy holds only in-frame clones and misses some; the assay was immunoSEQ multiplex PCR. Altogether about 150,000 clones are present, roughly 10% being singletons, with the ten largest covering 1.8%. The sequenced material came from PBMCs. These receptors all stem from a man aged 50-60 years in good health and CMV-seronegative.

Concerning this clone: At one end the junction does not follow the germline gene, possibly because of a read error. The V call is TRBV28, the J call TRBJ2-2, with D possibly matching TRBD2 (7 bases). The germline gives CDR1 MDHEN, CDR2 SYDVKM. The CDR3 is made up of 12 amino acids. CDR3 sequence reads: CAEGGRAGELFF. In DNA, the CDR3 is TGCGCGGAGGGGGGGAGGGCCGGGGAGCTGTTTTTT.

In this sample, this clone turned up a few times. The chain combines TRBV7-8 with TRBJ1-1; TRBD1 is a possible D gene (5 bases). Germline CDR1 and CDR2: SGHVS and FQNEAQ. V was cut by 0 bases and J by 4 bases, with 9 bases left in between. The CDR3 consists of 14 residues. Here the CDR3 reads CASSLAIGVTEAFF. CDR3 nucleotides: TGTGCCAGCAGCTTAGCGATAGGGGTCACTGAAGCTTTCTTT.

Comments on this clone: Additional DNA sequences in this sample encode the identical CDR3. The chain recombines TRBV29-1 with TRBJ1-2, with 9 bases that match TRBD1. The V and J ends lost 6 bases and 3 bases, in that order; junction bases with no gene match: 2. This CDR3 has 12 amino acids. Germline-derived CDR1 and CDR2 are SQVTM and ANQGSEA. The CDR3 loop is CSVGQGDYGYTF. The CDR3 DNA reads as TGCAGCGTGGGACAGGGAGACTATGGCTACACCTTC.

This clone came up a few times. The gene calls are TRBV4-1 and TRBJ1-1; no clear D. Germline V gene lookup returns CDR1 MGHRA and CDR2 YSYEKL. The V end lost 1 base, the J end lost 0 bases, and 15 bases lay between the germline ends. CDR3 size: 17 residues. In DNA form, the CDR3 reads TGCGCCAGCAGCCAAGTCGGCCAGCACAGTATGAACACTGAAGCTTTCTTT. Its protein is CASSQVGQHSMNTEAFF.

This clone was detected a few times. The chain links TRBV27 to TRBJ2-7; 11 bases are a match to TRBD1. The CDR3 totals 16 residues. Germline-derived CDR1 and CDR2 are MNHEY and SMNVEV (reference sequence). The V and J ends lost 6 bases and 2 bases, in that order; junction bases with no gene match: 9. The CDR3 spells CASSKTPGQGAYEQYF. Written as DNA, the CDR3 is TGTGCCAGCAGCAAAACACCGGGACAGGGGGCCTACGAGCAGTACTTC.

This sequence joins TRBV6-5 and TRBJ2-7; 9 positions agree with TRBD2. Germline V CDR1 and CDR2: MNHEY, SVGAGI. The CDR3 has 15 amino acids. With V trimmed by 6 bases and J by 2 bases, 8 bases remained unmatched. CDR3 sequence: CASRSGGTETYEQYF. The CDR3 coding sequence is TGTGCCAGCAGGAGCGGGGGGACGGAGACCTACGAGCAGTACTTC.

The chain employs TRBV5-4 and TRBJ1-2; no firm D call. Germline CDR1 reads SGHNT; CDR2 reads YYREEE (reference sequence). V lost 1 base and J 4 bases, leaving 8 bases between the germline ends. This CDR3 spans 13 amino acids. In nucleotides, the CDR3 is TGTGCCAGCAGCTTGAGCGCGGGCTATGGCTACACCTTC. Protein sequence: CASSLSAGYGYTF.

The V gene is TRBV18, the J gene TRBJ1-4; the match to TRBD1 covers 7 bases. Trimming cost V 3 bases and J 0 bases; bases outside gene matches: 1. CDR1 is KGHSH, CDR2 LQKENI, per germline. The CDR3 loop spans 15 amino acids. The CDR3 DNA sequence: TGTGCCAGCTCACCTGACAGGGCAACTAATGAAAAACTGTTTTTT. It specifies CASSPDRATNEKLFF.

This rearrangement joins TRBV12-5 to TRBJ2-1; 7 nucleotides match TRBD2. CDR1 is LGHNT, CDR2 FRNRAP, per germline. The ends lost 6 bases at V and 7 bases at J; junction bases unmatched: 9. The CDR3 has 14 residues. The CDR3 spells CASGRDYFTNEQFF. The CDR3 DNA is TGTGCTAGTGGAAGGGACTACTTTACTAATGAGCAGTTCTTC.

The chain carries TRBV10-3 and TRBJ2-7, with TRBD1 matching over 7 bases. The V and J ends lost 8 bases and 4 bases, in that order; junction bases with no gene match: 2. This CDR3 has 11 residues. Germline CDR1 is ENHRY and CDR2 is SYGVKD. The CDR3 protein is CAIQGDYEQYF. The CDR3 coding sequence is TGTGCCATCCAGGGGGATTACGAGCAGTACTTC.

The chain recombines TRBV10-1 with TRBJ1-1; unclear D gene. CDR1 is WNHNN and CDR2 is SYGVQD in the germline V gene (reference sequence). The ends were cut back, 3 bases at V and 0 bases at J, with 14 bases in the middle. The CDR3 extends over 16 amino acids. The CDR3 loop is CASSELGLRMNTEAFF. The CDR3 DNA reads TGCGCCAGCAGTGAACTCGGACTGAGGATGAACACTGAAGCTTTCTTT.

This clone was detected a few times. This sequence joins TRBV7-6 and TRBJ1-1; D is possibly TRBD1 (6 bases). This CDR3 contains 13 residues. CDR1 and CDR2 from the germline V gene are SGHVS and FNYEAQ. Trimming took off 5 bases at V and 1 base at J, with 8 bases between the two ends. This CDR3 reads CASSRQENTEAFF. CDR3 nucleotides: TGTGCCAGCAGCAGACAGGAGAACACTGAAGCTTTCTTT.

The chain employs TRBV2 and TRBJ1-3; 7 bases are shared with TRBD1. The germline gives CDR1 SNHLY, CDR2 FYNNEI. The CDR3 is 14 residues long. V was pared by 2 bases and J by 10 bases, with 8 bases of the junction left unmatched. The CDR3 here is CASSELQGVSTIYF. The CDR3 DNA is TGTGCCAGCAGTGAACTTCAGGGGGTCTCTACCATATATTTT. Together with reference TRBV2 and TRBJ1-3, the CDR3 gives the full variable domain: EPEVTQTPSHQVTQMGQEVILRCVPISNHLYFYWYRQILGQKVEFLVSFYNNEISEKSEIFDDQFSVERPDGSNFTLKIRSTKLEDSAMYFCASSELQGVSTIYFGEGSWLTVV.

This clone has only a few counts. This chain links TRBV4-2 with TRBJ2-1; 7 nucleotides agree with TRBD2. The CDR3 has 16 amino acids. The V segment lost 0 bases and the J segment 0 bases; nucleotides outside the gene matches: 2. Germline loops: CDR1 LGHNA, CDR2 YNFKEQ. CDR3: CASSQEPSGSYNEQFF. CDR3 nucleotides: TGTGCCAGCAGCCAAGAGCCTAGCGGCTCCTACAATGAGCAGTTCTTC.

This sequence joins TRBV9 and TRBJ2-7; 9 bases are shared with TRBD1. Germline V lookup: CDR1 SGDLS, CDR2 YYNGEE. Trimming cost V 4 bases and J 0 bases; bases outside gene matches: 5. This CDR3 is built from 15 residues. CDR3 amino acids: CASSLRQGGSYEQYF. In nucleotides, the CDR3 is TGTGCCAGCAGCTTGCGACAGGGGGGCTCCTACGAGCAGTACTTC.

The chain uses TRBV6-5 and TRBJ1-4; no clear D. Germline V gene lookup returns CDR1 MNHEY and CDR2 SVGAGI. The length of the CDR3 is 14 residues. Trimming pared 6 bases from V and 3 bases from J, leaving 11 bases between. The chain's CDR3 is CASRPFRANEKLFF. The DNA of the CDR3 is TGTGCCAGCAGACCTTTCCGCGCTAATGAAAAACTGTTTTTT.

CDR3 loop: CASSYRSDQETQYF. The CDR3 region has the DNA TGTGCCAGCAGTTACCGGTCCGACCAAGAGACCCAGTACTTC. The V gene is TRBV6-6, the J gene TRBJ2-5; D is unresolved. Trimming left V 2 bases short and J 0 bases short, with 7 bases between. Germline CDR1 is MNHNY and CDR2 is SVGAGI (reference sequence). The CDR3 runs to 14 residues.

The genes are TRBV9 and TRBJ1-1, with TRBD1 matching 7 bases. The trim removed 0 bases at V and 7 bases at J, leaving 3 bases unmatched. Looked up from germline, CDR1 is SGDLS and CDR2 is YYNGEE. The CDR3 spans 13 residues. CDR3 coding DNA: TGTGCCAGCAGCGTAGCCGGGGACAGTGAAGCTTTCTTT. Protein sequence: CASSVAGDSEAFF.

This clone was observed a few times. A far larger clone differs by one base, so this is likely a read error. Other DNA sequences within the sample encode an identical CDR3. The chain employs TRBV9 and TRBJ1-1, with 9 bases matching TRBD1. CDR1 is SGDLS, CDR2 YYNGEE, per germline. The CDR3 extends over 18 amino acids. CDR3 coding DNA: TGTGCCAGCAGCCCCGGTGGGGGACAGGGCTTAATGAAAACTGAAGCTTTCTTT. This gives the protein CASSPGGGQGLMKTEAFF.

The chain has TRBV6-4 and TRBJ2-2; tentatively, D is TRBD2 (5 bases). There are 15 residues in the CDR3. Germline lookup yields CDR1 MRHNA and CDR2 SNTAGT. Trimming removed 0 bases at V and 3 bases at J, with 8 bases between. CDR3 DNA sequence: TGTGCCAGCAGTGACTCAGCTAGCTACACCGGGGAGCTGTTTTTT. Protein: CASSDSASYTGELFF.

This clone is a singleton in its sample. The chain has TRBV4-1 and TRBJ2-5; D remains unclear. The DNA matches TRBJ2-7 better at its end, which makes the J call doubtful. Per the germline V gene, CDR1 is MGHRA and CDR2 is YSYEKL. The CDR3 extends over 13 amino acids. The chain's CDR3 is CASSQERLYEQYF. CDR3 in DNA: TGCGCCAGCAGCCAAGAAAGACTCTACGAGCAGTACTTC.

This clone was observed a few times. This chain uses TRBV30 with TRBJ1-6, with D maybe TRBD1 (6 bases). The length of the CDR3 is 14 residues. Germline V gene sequence: CDR1 GTSNPN, CDR2 SVGIG (reference sequence). The V and J ends lost 2 bases and 5 bases respectively, with 10 bases between them. DNA for the CDR3: TGTGCCTGGAGTAGACAGGAAGATAATTCACCCCTCCACTTT. Amino acid sequence: CAWSRQEDNSPLHF.

The rearrangement uses TRBV6-1 and TRBJ2-7; 9 bases fit TRBD1. Germline V gene lookup returns CDR1 MNHNS and CDR2 SASEGT. The CDR3 has 13 residues. V lost 5 bases and J lost 7; bases outside the gene matches: 6. In DNA, the CDR3 is TGTGCCAGCAGTTCCGGACAGGGGTATGAGCAGTACTTC. Protein sequence: CASSSGQGYEQYF.

A few counts support this clone. The CDR3 reads CASSPTSGGTDTQYF. The CDR3, as DNA: TGTGCCAGCAGCCCCACTAGCGGGGGCACAGATACGCAGTATTTT. The chain carries TRBV5-6 and TRBJ2-3; 10 bases fit TRBD2. Germline V gene data show CDR1 as SGHDT and CDR2 as YYEEEE. The CDR3 runs 15 residues. The ends lost 4 bases at V and 1 base at J; junction bases unmatched: 3. The full variable domain, rest sourced from reference TRBV5-6 and TRBJ2-3, is DAGVTQSPTHLIKTRGQQVTLRCSPKSGHDTVSWYQQALGQGPQFIFQYYEEEERQRGNFPDRFSGHQFPNYSSELNVNALLLGDSALYLCASSPTSGGTDTQYFGPGTRLTVL.

This chain joins TRBV7-9 and TRBJ1-2; 8 bases align to TRBD1. Unmatched junction bases numbered 5, after V lost 5 bases and J lost 3 bases. CDR1 is SEHNR and CDR2 is FQNEAQ in the germline V gene (reference sequence). This CDR3 is built from 14 residues. The CDR3 DNA sequence: TGTGCCAGCAGCCGACAGGGGATGGACTATGGCTACACCTTC. It is translated as CASSRQGMDYGYTF.